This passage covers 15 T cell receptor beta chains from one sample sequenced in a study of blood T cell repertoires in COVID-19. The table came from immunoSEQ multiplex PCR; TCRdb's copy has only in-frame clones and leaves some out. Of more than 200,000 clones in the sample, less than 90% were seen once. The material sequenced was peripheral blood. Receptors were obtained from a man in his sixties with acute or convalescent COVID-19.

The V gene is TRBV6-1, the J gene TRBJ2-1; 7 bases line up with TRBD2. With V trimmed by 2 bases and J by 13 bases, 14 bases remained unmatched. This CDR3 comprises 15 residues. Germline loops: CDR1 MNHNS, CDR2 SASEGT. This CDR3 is CASSESSGALSTQFF. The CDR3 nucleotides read TGTGCCAGCAGTGAAAGCAGCGGGGCCTTGTCGACTCAGTTCTTC.

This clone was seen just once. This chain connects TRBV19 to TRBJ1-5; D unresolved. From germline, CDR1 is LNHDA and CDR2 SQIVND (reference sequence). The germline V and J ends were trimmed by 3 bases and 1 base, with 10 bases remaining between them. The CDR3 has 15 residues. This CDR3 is CASSIGGVSNQPQHF. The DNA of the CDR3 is TGTGCCAGTAGTATCGGCGGAGTAAGCAATCAGCCCCAGCATTTT.

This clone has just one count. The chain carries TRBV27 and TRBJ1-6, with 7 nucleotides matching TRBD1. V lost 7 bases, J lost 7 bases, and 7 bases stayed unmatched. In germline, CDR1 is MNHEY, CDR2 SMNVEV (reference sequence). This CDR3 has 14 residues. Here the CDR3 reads CASTRDRDNSPLHF. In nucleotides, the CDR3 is TGTGCCAGCACCCGCGACAGGGACAATTCACCCCTCCACTTT.

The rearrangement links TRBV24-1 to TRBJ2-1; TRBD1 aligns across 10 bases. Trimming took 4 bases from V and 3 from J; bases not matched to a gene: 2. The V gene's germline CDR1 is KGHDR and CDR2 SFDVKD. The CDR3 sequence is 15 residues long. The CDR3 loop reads CATSEGTGDYNEQFF. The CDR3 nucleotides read TGTGCCACCAGTGAAGGGACAGGGGACTACAATGAGCAGTTCTTC.

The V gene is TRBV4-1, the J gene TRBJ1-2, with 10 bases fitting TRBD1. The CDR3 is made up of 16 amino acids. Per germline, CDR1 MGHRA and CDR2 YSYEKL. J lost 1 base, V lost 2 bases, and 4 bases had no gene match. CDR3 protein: CASSQPGQGINYGYTF. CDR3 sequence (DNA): TGCGCCAGCAGCCAACCGGGACAGGGGATTAACTATGGCTACACCTTC.

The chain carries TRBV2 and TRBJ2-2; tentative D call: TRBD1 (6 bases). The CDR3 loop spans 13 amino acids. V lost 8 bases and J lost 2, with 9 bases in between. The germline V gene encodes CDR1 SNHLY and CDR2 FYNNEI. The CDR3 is CASGQSNTGELFF. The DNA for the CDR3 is TGTGCCAGCGGACAGTCTAACACCGGGGAGCTGTTTTTT.

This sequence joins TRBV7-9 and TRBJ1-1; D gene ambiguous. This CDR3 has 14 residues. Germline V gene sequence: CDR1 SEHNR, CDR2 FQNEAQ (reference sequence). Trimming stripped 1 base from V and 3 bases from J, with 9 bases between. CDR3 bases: TGTGCCAGCAGCTTAGGTGGGAGGGACACTGAAGCTTTCTTT. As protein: CASSLGGRDTEAFF.

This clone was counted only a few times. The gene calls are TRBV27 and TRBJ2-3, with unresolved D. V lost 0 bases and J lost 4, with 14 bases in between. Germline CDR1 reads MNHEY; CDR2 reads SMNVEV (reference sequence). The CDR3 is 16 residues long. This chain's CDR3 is CASSLSRGQPPDTQYF. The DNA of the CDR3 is TGTGCCAGCAGTTTATCTAGAGGCCAACCCCCAGATACGCAGTATTTT.

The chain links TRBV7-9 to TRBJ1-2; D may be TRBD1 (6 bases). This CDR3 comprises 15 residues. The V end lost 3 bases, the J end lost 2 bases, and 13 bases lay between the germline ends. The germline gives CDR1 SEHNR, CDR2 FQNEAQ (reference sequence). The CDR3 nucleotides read TGTGCCAGCAGCTTTTCCCAAGGGGGAAACTATGGCTACACCTTC. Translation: CASSFSQGGNYGYTF.

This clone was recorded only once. The CDR3 loop reads CASSVSGNTIYF. The CDR3 nucleotides read TGTGCCAGCAGTGTATCGGGAAACACCATATATTTT. The chain couples TRBV28 to TRBJ1-3; D not certain. The CDR3 is 12 residues long. CDR1 is MDHEN and CDR2 is SYDVKM in the germline V gene. The V end was cut by 5 bases, the J end by 4 bases, with 6 bases between.

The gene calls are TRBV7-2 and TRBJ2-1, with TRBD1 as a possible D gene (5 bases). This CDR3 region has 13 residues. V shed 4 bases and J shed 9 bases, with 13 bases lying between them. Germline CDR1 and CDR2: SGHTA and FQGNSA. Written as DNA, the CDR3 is TGTGCCAGCAGCTCTCGTGAAAGGGGTGAGCAGTTCTTC. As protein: CASSSRERGEQFF. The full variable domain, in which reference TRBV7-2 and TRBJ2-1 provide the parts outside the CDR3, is GAGVSQSPSNKVTEKGKDVELRCDPISGHTALYWYRQSLGQGLEFLIYFQGNSAPDKSGLPSDRFSAERTGGSVSTLTIQRTQQEDSAVYLCASSSRERGEQFFGPGTRLTVL.

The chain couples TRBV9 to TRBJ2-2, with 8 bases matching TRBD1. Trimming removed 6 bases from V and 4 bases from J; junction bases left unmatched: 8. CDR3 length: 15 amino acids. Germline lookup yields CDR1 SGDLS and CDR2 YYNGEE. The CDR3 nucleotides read TGTGCCAGCACCCGGACCACAGGGGGCACCGGGGAGCTGTTTTTT. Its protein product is CASTRTTGGTGELFF.

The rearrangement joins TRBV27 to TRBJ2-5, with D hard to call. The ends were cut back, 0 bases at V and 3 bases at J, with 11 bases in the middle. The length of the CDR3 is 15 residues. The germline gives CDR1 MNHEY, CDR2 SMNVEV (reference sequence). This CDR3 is CASSLSWADEETQYF. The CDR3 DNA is TGTGCCAGCAGTTTATCTTGGGCAGACGAAGAGACCCAGTACTTC.

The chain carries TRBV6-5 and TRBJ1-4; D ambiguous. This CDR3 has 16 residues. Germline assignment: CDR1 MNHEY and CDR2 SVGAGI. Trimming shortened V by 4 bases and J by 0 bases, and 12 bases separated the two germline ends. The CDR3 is CASSFLTPPTNEKLFF. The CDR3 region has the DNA TGTGCCAGCAGTTTTTTAACACCTCCAACTAATGAAAAACTGTTTTTT.

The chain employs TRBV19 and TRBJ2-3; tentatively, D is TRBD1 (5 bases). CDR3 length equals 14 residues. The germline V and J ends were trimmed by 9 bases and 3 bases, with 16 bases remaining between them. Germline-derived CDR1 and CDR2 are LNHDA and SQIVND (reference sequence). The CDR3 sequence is CASNNDRLTDTQYF. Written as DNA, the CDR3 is TGTGCCAGCAATAACGACAGACTGACAGATACGCAGTATTTT.